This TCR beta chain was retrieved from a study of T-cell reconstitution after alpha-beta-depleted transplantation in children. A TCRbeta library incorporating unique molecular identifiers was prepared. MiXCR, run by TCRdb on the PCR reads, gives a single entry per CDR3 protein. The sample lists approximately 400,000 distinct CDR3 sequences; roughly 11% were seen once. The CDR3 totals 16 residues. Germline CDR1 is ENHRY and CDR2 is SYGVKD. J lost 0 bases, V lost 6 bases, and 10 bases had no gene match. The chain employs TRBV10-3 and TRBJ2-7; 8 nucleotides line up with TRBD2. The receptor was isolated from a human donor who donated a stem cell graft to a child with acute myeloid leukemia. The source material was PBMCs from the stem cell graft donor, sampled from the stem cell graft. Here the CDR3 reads CAIRDTSGGSSYEQYF. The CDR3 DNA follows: TGTGCCATCAGGGATACTAGCGGAGGGAGCTCCTACGAGCAGTACTTC.